Below, 8 T cell receptor beta chains from the same sample are listed, as sequenced in a study of prognosis after radiotherapy for stage I lung cancer (dated by TCRdb to 2020 to 2023). The instrument was an Illumina HiSeq 3000. Two rounds of multiplex PCR were performed to amplify the TCR beta CDR3 region from genomic DNA. In the first PCR round, primers specific to each TRBV and TRBJ gene were used, and the primer sequences were filed in Chinese patent CN105087789A. The raw public data were reprocessed by TCRdb itself: fastp quality trimming at Q25, MiXCR clonotype calling, in-frame beta chains only. CDR3 protein duplicates are merged, each entry listing the most common genes and DNA. Within this sample are about 35,000 distinct CDR3 sequences, with 30% to 35% of them counted one time only. Jointly, the top ten make up 16% of the sample. The sample was PBMCs, taken before or after stereotactic body radiation therapy (not recorded which). These receptors were obtained from a donor over 45 with non-small cell lung cancer.

This clonotype was seen more than once but under ten times. V is TRBV28 and J is TRBJ2-7; D not certain. Germline CDR1 is MDHEN and CDR2 is SYDVKM. The CDR3 contains 14 residues. V lost 4 bases and J lost 3, with 13 bases in between. The CDR3: CASSSAPLYYEQYF. The DNA of the CDR3 is TGTGCCAGCAGTTCGGCCCCCTTATACTACGAGCAGTACTTC.

The sample holds many counts of this clonotype. The gene calls are TRBV28 and TRBJ1-1, with 10 bases fitting TRBD1. The germline V gene encodes CDR1 MDHEN and CDR2 SYDVKM. This CDR3 region has 12 residues. V lost 6 bases to trimming and J lost 11 bases; unmatched junction nucleotides: 6. The CDR3 region is CASSERTGGAFF. The CDR3 DNA reads as TGTGCCAGCAGCGAACGGACAGGGGGGGCTTTCTTT.

This clonotype is deemed medium-sized. The V and J genes are TRBV27 and TRBJ2-2; TRBD1 matches at 10 bases. Trimming cost V 4 bases and J 3 bases; bases outside gene matches: 5. CDR1 and CDR2 (germline): MNHEY, SMNVEV (reference sequence). The CDR3 totals 16 residues. The DNA of the CDR3 is TGTGCCAGCAGTTCGGGACAGGGGACCTACACCGGGGAGCTGTTTTTT. Protein: CASSSGQGTYTGELFF.

The gene calls are TRBV28 and TRBJ1-2; perhaps TRBD1 as D (5 bases). Germline V lookup: CDR1 MDHEN, CDR2 SYDVKM. With 2 bases removed from V and 3 bases from J, the gap between germline ends came to 10 bases. The CDR3 is 14 amino acids. The CDR3 nucleotides read TGTGCCAGCAGTTTAAGGGGAGCCTACTATGGCTACACCTTC. Translating gives CASSLRGAYYGYTF.

This clonotype appeared many times. The chain joins TRBV19 to TRBJ2-2; 12 bases agree with TRBD1. Germline lookup yields CDR1 LNHDA and CDR2 SQIVND (reference sequence). After removal of 7 bases from V and 5 bases from J, the junction contained 5 bases not matched to a gene. This CDR3 spans 15 amino acids. CDR3 protein: CASMGQGARTGELFF. In DNA, the CDR3 is TGTGCCAGTATGGGACAGGGGGCGCGTACCGGGGAGCTGTTTTTT. Full variable domain (rest looked up from reference TRBV19 and TRBJ2-2): DGGITQSPKYLFRKEGQNVTLSCEQNLNHDAMYWYRQDPGQGLRLIYYSQIVNDFQKGDIAEGYSVSREKKESFPLTVTSAQKNPTAFYLCASMGQGARTGELFFGEGSRLTVL.

The genes are TRBV7-2 and TRBJ2-7; D is undetermined. The CDR3 has 14 amino acids. Looked up from germline, CDR1 is SGHTA and CDR2 is FQGNSA. Trimming pared 5 bases from V and 0 bases from J, leaving 11 bases between. DNA for the CDR3: TGTGCCAGCAGCCCCCGAGACGGCTCCTACGAGCAGTACTTC. Its protein is CASSPRDGSYEQYF.

This clonotype has a count of ten or more. The chain carries TRBV4-1 and TRBJ2-5, with a weak D call TRBD2 (6 bases). Germline lookup yields CDR1 MGHRA and CDR2 YSYEKL. The CDR3 covers 15 residues. V lost 3 bases and J 4 bases, leaving 15 bases between the germline ends. In nucleotides, the CDR3 is TGCGCCAGCAGCCAGACGGGACTCCCTAGAGAGACCCAGTACTTC. Translated: CASSQTGLPRETQYF.

The gene calls are TRBV10-3 and TRBJ1-4; maybe TRBD1 (6 bases). Per the germline V gene, CDR1 is ENHRY and CDR2 is SYGVKD. The germline V and J ends were trimmed by 4 bases and 5 bases, with 8 bases remaining between them. The CDR3 has 13 residues. CDR3 sequence (DNA): TGTGCCATCAGTGTGGGACAAAATGAAAAACTGTTTTTT. This codes for CAISVGQNEKLFF.